This T cell receptor (beta chain) was sequenced for a study of T cell repertoires in cytomegalovirus infection. At the level of the study: CMV infection and matching HLA type were both indicated by public TCR beta signatures.

In this sample, this clonotype turned up many times. The antigen is not known. The CDR3 covers 15 residues. Germline V gene sequence: CDR1 SEHNR, CDR2 FQNEAQ (reference sequence). V shed 5 bases, J shed 0 bases, and the junction held 5 bases outside the gene matches. Study results and limitations: Pooled public TCR beta family frequency picked out CMV carriers with the relevant HLA. Clonotype analysis showed dominance of the ex vivo response by HLA-C-restricted CMV-specific TCR beta clonotypes.

TCRdb passed the reads through MiXCR, listing each CDR3 protein once. The sample records about 490,000 distinct CDR3 sequences, 16% being singletons. The rearrangement joins TRBV7-9 to TRBJ2-3, with TRBD2 matching over 7 bases. This TCR came from a human donor in good health (CMV status not recorded). Some clones in this sample may be carry-over from other donors' samples. Specimen: CD8+ T cells from PBMCs. CDR3 loop: CASSRYSGSTDTQYF. The CDR3 nucleotides are TGTGCCAGCAGCCGGTATAGCGGGAGCACAGATACGCAGTATTTT. Combining the CDR3 with reference TRBV7-9 and TRBJ2-3 gives the whole variable domain DTGVSQNPRHKITKRGQNVTFRCDPISEHNRLYWYRQTLGQGPEFLTYFQNEAQLEKSRLLSDRFSAERPKGSFSTLEIQRTEQGDSAMYLCASSRYSGSTDTQYFGPGTRLTVL.